In this sample, the clone carrying this TCR beta chain turned up once. These data are taken from a study of blood T cell repertoires in COVID-19. Study as a whole: There were acute and convalescent COVID-19 samples, and they came from the United States, Italy and Spain. PBMCs, B-cell-depleted T cells, or T cells were the source of the cDNA or gDNA that made up the material.

Per germline, CDR1 KGHDR and CDR2 SFDVKD. Trimming stripped 4 bases from V and 8 bases from J, with 22 bases between. The CDR3 contains 17 residues. Original processing methods: Nucleated cell number was recorded as an estimate derived from reference gene primer amplification. Only in-frame clones appear in the TCRdb table, and some are missing; sequencing was by immunoSEQ multiplex PCR. For V, J and clone size, that table is used; D and trimming come from the DNA. The top ten clones hold 3.5% to 4% of a sample with 350,000 to 450,000 clones, roughly 85% of them seen once. This sequence was found in a woman aged 18-29 years with acute or convalescent COVID-19. The gene calls are TRBV24-1 and TRBJ1-4; TRBD1 is a possible D gene (6 bases). Sequencing was performed on peripheral blood. CDR3: CATSESNPGQNLEKLFF. DNA of the CDR3: TGTGCCACCAGTGAAAGCAACCCGGGACAAAACTTAGAAAAACTGTTTTTT.